These T cell receptor beta chains were read from a single sample in a study of blood T cell repertoires in COVID-19. Measured with immunoSEQ multiplex PCR; TCRdb has only the in-frame clones, and not every one. The repertoire includes a few hundred thousand clones, about nine tenths of them detected once, and 0.94% sits in the top ten. Sequencing was carried out using peripheral blood. These receptors all come from a middle-aged woman who had recovered from COVID-19. The CDR3 runs from the conserved cysteine through the conserved F or W. Each record gives: D gene, V gene, J gene, clone size, CDR3 protein, CDR3 DNA. The D gene is left open where the match is weak. For some rows the clone size is stated as once, few or many, or as a class when expanded; others skip it.

NA	TRBV7-2	TRBJ2-1	NA	CASSLASNPPYNEQFF	TGTGCCAGCAGCCTAGCTAGCAACCCCCCGTACAATGAGCAGTTCTTC
NA	TRBV27	TRBJ2-1	NA	CASSPNSISEQFF	TGTGCCAGCAGTCCGAATAGCATCAGTGAGCAGTTCTTC
NA	TRBV6-1	TRBJ2-7	NA	CASSEVVLIRYEQYF	TGTGCCAGCAGTGAGGTAGTGCTGATACGATACGAGCAGTACTTC
TRBD2	TRBV5-1	TRBJ2-7	once	CASSLEVGAGAAQYF	TGCGCCAGCAGCTTGGAGGTCGGGGCGGGAGCTGCGCAGTACTTC
NA	TRBV30	TRBJ1-1	NA	CAWTFREAGPYEAFF	TGTGCCTGGACTTTTAGGGAAGCGGGACCCTATGAAGCTTTCTTT
NA	TRBV6-6	TRBJ1-4	NA	CASGPTGTTEKLFF	TGTGCCAGCGGACCGACCGGGACAACCGAAAAACTGTTTTTT
NA	TRBV27	TRBJ2-4	NA	CASSPSRGNIQYF	TGTGCCAGCAGTCCCTCAAGGGGTAACATTCAGTACTTC
TRBD2	TRBV30	TRBJ2-7	NA	CAWSSGTSGRDHEQYF	TGTGCCTGGAGCTCCGGGACTAGCGGGAGGGACCACGAGCAGTACTTC
NA	TRBV29-1	TRBJ1-1	few	CSDGQSFEAFF	TGCAGCGACGGACAGTCGTTTGAAGCTTTCTTT
TRBD2	TRBV24-1	TRBJ2-3	NA	CATSEPSGSVHTQYF	TGTGCCACCAGTGAGCCTAGCGGGAGTGTACATACGCAGTATTTT
NA	TRBV19	TRBJ2-7	NA	CASSPLQGNSYEQYF	TGTGCCAGTAGCCCCCTTCAGGGGAACTCCTACGAGCAGTACTTC
TRBD2	TRBV25-1	TRBJ2-1	NA	CASSLAGAHNEQFF	TGTGCCAGCAGCCTAGCGGGAGCTCACAATGAGCAGTTCTTC
TRBD2	TRBV18	TRBJ2-7	once	CASSPPGLAGVVYEQYF	TGTGCCAGCTCACCTCCTGGACTAGCGGGAGTTGTCTACGAGCAGTACTTC
TRBD1	TRBV11-2	TRBJ2-2	NA	CASRSDRGHTGELFF	TGTGCCAGCAGATCCGACAGGGGTCACACCGGGGAGCTGTTTTTT
NA	TRBV5-1	TRBJ1-2	NA	CASSPLPGANYGYTF	TGCGCCAGCAGCCCTCTGCCAGGGGCCAACTATGGCTACACCTTC
NA	TRBV9	TRBJ2-1	few	CASSSLVAAAYNEQFF	TGTGCCAGCAGCTCCCTCGTCGCGGCCGCCTACAATGAGCAGTTCTTC
TRBD1	TRBV30	TRBJ2-7	NA	CGVSGQRTYEQYF	TGTGGTGTCTCGGGACAGCGGACCTACGAGCAGTACTTC
TRBD1	TRBV14	TRBJ2-7	NA	CASSQGASYEQYF	TGTGCCAGCTCACAGGGGGCCTCCTACGAGCAGTACTTC
NA	TRBV6-4	TRBJ1-5	NA	CASSEGRNQPQHF	TGTGCCAGCAGTGAAGGGAGAAATCAGCCCCAGCATTTT
NA	TRBV21-1	TRBJ2-1	NA	CASSKVPGAWSYNEQFF	TGTGCCAGCAGCAAAGTTCCAGGGGCTTGGTCCTACAATGAGCAGTTCTTC
NA	TRBV18	TRBJ1-2	NA	CASSPQAPGEGHGYTF	TGTGCCAGCTCACCACAGGCCCCAGGGGAAGGGCATGGCTACACCTTC
TRBD1	TRBV5-1	TRBJ1-5	few	CASSLGDSINQPQHF	TGCGCCAGCAGCTTGGGGGACAGTATCAATCAGCCCCAGCATTTT
TRBD2	TRBV2	TRBJ2-1	NA	CASSPPGVAGVDEQFF	TGTGCCAGCAGCCCCCCTGGAGTAGCGGGAGTCGATGAGCAGTTCTTC
TRBD2	TRBV27	TRBJ2-3	NA	CASSSQHGLAGVGATDTQYF	TGTGCCAGCAGTTCACAACACGGACTAGCGGGAGTTGGGGCAACAGATACGCAGTATTTT
NA	TRBV9	TRBJ1-2	NA	CASSVVSTADYGYTF	TGTGCCAGCAGCGTAGTCTCGACAGCCGACTATGGCTACACCTTC
TRBD1	TRBV19	TRBJ1-5	few	CASSSAGTGYYSNQPQHF	TGTGCCAGTAGTTCAGCCGGGACAGGGTACTATAGCAATCAGCCCCAGCATTTT
TRBD2	TRBV5-6	TRBJ2-3	NA	CASSLGPKLAGVSTDTQYF	TGTGCCAGCAGCTTGGGTCCAAAACTAGCGGGAGTGAGCACAGATACGCAGTATTTT
NA	TRBV18	TRBJ1-1	NA	CASSPREENTEAFF	TGTGCCAGCTCACCACGGGAGGAGAACACTGAAGCTTTCTTT
NA	TRBV7-3	TRBJ2-7	few	CASSSDGSSYEQYF	TGTGCCAGCAGCTCGGACGGGAGCTCCTACGAGCAGTACTTC
NA	TRBV2	TRBJ1-2	NA	CASGASNYGYTF	TGTGCCAGCGGGGCCTCTAACTATGGCTACACCTTC
TRBD1	TRBV4-2	TRBJ2-1	NA	CASSQEDRASNEQFF	TGTGCCAGCAGCCAAGAAGACAGGGCTAGCAATGAGCAGTTCTTC
TRBD2	TRBV18	TRBJ2-2	many	CASSPGLAPGGELFF	TGTGCCAGCTCACCTGGACTAGCGCCGGGGGGGGAGCTGTTTTTT
TRBD2	TRBV3-1/TRBV3-2	TRBJ2-1	once	CASTATSGMGSYNEQFF	TGTGCCAGCACCGCGACTAGCGGGATGGGATCCTACAATGAGCAGTTCTTC
NA	TRBV4-1	TRBJ1-5	few	CASSPGGNQPQHF	TGCGCCAGCAGCCCGGGGGGCAATCAGCCCCAGCATTTT
NA	TRBV9	TRBJ2-6	few	CASSPTSPGINSGANVLTF	TGTGCCAGCAGCCCAACATCCCCAGGGATCAACTCTGGGGCCAACGTCCTGACTTTC
TRBD2	TRBV19	TRBJ2-7	NA	CASSMFGTSGSTFYEQYF	TGTGCCAGTAGTATGTTCGGTACTAGCGGGAGCACCTTCTACGAGCAGTACTTC
TRBD1	TRBV24-1	TRBJ1-3	once	CATSDSRGTGAGNTIYF	TGTGCCACCAGTGATTCCCGAGGGACAGGGGCCGGAAACACCATATATTTT
NA	TRBV19	TRBJ1-6	NA	CASSIVPADSPLHF	TGTGCCAGTAGTATAGTCCCAGCGGATTCACCCCTCCACTTT
NA	TRBV19	TRBJ2-1	NA	CASSIVYGWQAYNEQFF	TGTGCCAGTAGTATAGTTTACGGTTGGCAGGCCTACAATGAGCAGTTCTTC
TRBD2	TRBV27	TRBJ2-3	NA	CASSLWGGPTDTQYF	TGTGCCAGCAGTTTATGGGGGGGACCAACAGATACGCAGTATTTT
NA	TRBV24-1	TRBJ1-2	NA	CATSDFRDGQYGYTF	TGTGCCACCAGTGATTTTCGGGACGGACAGTATGGCTACACCTTC
TRBD1	TRBV18	TRBJ2-6	once	CASSPRAGGAGANVLTF	TGTGCCAGCTCCCCGAGGGCAGGGGGCGCTGGGGCCAACGTCCTGACTTTC
NA	TRBV12-3/TRBV12-4	TRBJ2-5	few	CASSSRETQYF	TGTGCCAGCAGTTCTCGAGAGACCCAGTACTTC
NA	TRBV9	TRBJ2-1	NA	CASSVSPDEQFF	TGTGCCAGCAGCGTATCCCCCGATGAGCAGTTCTTC
NA	TRBV5-1	TRBJ1-5	NA	CASSPDGQKDQPQHF	TGCGCCAGCAGCCCCGACGGACAGAAGGATCAGCCCCAGCATTTT
NA	TRBV13	TRBJ2-1	NA	CASSSRALREIGNEQFF	TGTGCCAGCAGCTCGCGGGCACTTCGGGAGATTGGCAATGAGCAGTTCTTC
TRBD2	TRBV27	TRBJ2-7	NA	CASSLRREGLYEQYF	TGTGCCAGCAGTTTAAGGCGGGAGGGGCTCTACGAGCAGTACTTC
NA	TRBV3-1/TRBV3-2	TRBJ1-4	NA	CASSQGVGGALEKLFF	TGTGCCAGCAGCCAAGGGGTAGGGGGGGCGTTGGAAAAACTGTTTTTT
NA	TRBV27	TRBJ1-2	NA	CASSLSGGTGYTF	TGTGCCAGCAGTTTATCCGGCGGTACTGGCTACACCTTC